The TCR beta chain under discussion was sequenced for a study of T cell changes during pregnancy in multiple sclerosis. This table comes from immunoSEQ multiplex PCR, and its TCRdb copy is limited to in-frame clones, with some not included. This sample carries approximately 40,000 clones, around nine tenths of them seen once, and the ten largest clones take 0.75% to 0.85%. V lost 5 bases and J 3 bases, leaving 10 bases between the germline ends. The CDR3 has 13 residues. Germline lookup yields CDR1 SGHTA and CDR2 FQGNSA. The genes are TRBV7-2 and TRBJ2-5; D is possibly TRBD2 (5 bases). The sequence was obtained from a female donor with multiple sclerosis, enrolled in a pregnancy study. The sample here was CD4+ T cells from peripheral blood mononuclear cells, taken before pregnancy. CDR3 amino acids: CASSRGREETQYF. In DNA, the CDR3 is TGTGCCAGCAGCCGGGGAAGAGAAGAGACCCAGTACTTC.